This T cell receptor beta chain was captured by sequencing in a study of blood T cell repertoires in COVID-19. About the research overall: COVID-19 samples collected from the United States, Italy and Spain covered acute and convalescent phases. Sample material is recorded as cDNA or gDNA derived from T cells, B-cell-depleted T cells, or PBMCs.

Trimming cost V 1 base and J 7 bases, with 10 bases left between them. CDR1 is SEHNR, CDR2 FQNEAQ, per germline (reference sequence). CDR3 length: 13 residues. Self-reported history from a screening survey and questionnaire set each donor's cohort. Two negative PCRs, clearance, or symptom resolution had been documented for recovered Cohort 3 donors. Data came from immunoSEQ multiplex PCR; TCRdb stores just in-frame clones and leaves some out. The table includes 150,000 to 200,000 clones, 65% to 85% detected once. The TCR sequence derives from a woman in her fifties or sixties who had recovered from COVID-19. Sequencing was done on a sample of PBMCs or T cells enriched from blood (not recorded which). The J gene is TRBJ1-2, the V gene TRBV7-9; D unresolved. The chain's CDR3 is CASSLDSGSGYTF. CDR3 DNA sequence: TGTGCCAGCAGCTTAGACAGTGGAAGTGGCTACACCTTC.